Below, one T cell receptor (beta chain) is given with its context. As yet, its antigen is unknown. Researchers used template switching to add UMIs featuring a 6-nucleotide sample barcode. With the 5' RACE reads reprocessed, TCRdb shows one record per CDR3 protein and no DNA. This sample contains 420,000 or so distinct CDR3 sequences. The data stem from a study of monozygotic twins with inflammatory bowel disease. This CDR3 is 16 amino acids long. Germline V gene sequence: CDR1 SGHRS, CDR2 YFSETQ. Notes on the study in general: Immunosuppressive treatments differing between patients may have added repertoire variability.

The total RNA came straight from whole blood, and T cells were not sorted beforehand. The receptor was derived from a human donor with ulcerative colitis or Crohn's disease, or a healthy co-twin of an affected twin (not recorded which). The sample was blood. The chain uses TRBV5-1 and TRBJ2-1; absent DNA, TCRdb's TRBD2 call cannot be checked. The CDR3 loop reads CASSGRLAGGPDEQFF.